Below are 14 T cell receptor beta chains sequenced from a single sample in a study of patients and donors after allogeneic stem cell transplantation. MiXCR, run by TCRdb on the RT-PCR reads, gives a single entry per CDR3 protein. The repertoire holds about a million distinct CDR3 sequences, with around 17% as singletons. Sequencing was performed on blood, either unsorted or a sorted T cell fraction (not recorded which). The receptors stem from a human donor who was either an allogeneic HSCT recipient or a stem cell or donor lymphocyte infusion donor (not recorded which). It is not recorded whose cells these are; they may come from a transplant donor.

The rearrangement joins TRBV29-1 to TRBJ2-2, with D possibly being TRBD1 or TRBD2 (6 bases each). V was pared by 7 bases and J by 8 bases, with 11 bases between. This CDR3 has 11 amino acids. Germline V gene data show CDR1 as SQVTM and CDR2 as ANQGSEA. The DNA for the CDR3 is TGCAGCGCGAGGGGGGTTGGGGAGCTGTTTTTT. Residues: CSARGVGELFF.

This clonotype turned up a few times. The V gene is TRBV3-1, the J gene TRBJ2-7; unclear D gene. The CDR3 runs to 11 residues. With 3 bases removed from V and 7 bases from J, the gap between germline ends came to 7 bases. Germline CDR1 is LGHDT and CDR2 is YNNKEL (reference sequence). CDR3 nucleotide sequence: TGTGCCAGCAGCCATTACGGGGAGCAGTACTTC. It specifies CASSHYGEQYF.

The table lists this clonotype with a few counts. CDR3 nucleotides: TGTGCCAGCAGCCTTCAACTGGGGTACGAGCAGTACTTC. Amino acids: CASSLQLGYEQYF. The V and J genes are TRBV6-1 and TRBJ2-7; D is undetermined. Germline CDR1 is MNHNS and CDR2 is SASEGT. The CDR3 totals 13 residues. V dropped 6 bases and J dropped 4 bases, with 13 bases sitting between them.

This clonotype was observed many times. The chain employs TRBV29-1 and TRBJ2-1, with TRBD2 matching over 12 bases. This CDR3 is built from 15 residues. With 4 bases clipped from V and 7 bases from J, the junction kept 8 bases outside the gene matches. The V gene's germline CDR1 is SQVTM and CDR2 ANQGSEA. In nucleotides, the CDR3 is TGCAGCGTTGGCCGTCTAGCGGGGGGGCCGAATGAGCAGTTCTTC. This translates into CSVGRLAGGPNEQFF.

This sequence joins TRBV12-3 or TRBV12-4 and TRBJ2-3; D is unclear. Between the trimmed V and J ends, which lost 0 bases and 1 base, there was a span of 8 bases. The CDR3 runs 15 residues. The DNA of the CDR3 is TGTGCCAGCAGTTTAGCGCCGGACGGCACAGATACGCAGTATTTT. Translating gives CASSLAPDGTDTQYF.

CDR3 nucleotides: TGTGCCAGCAACCCGACAGGGGTCTATGGCTACACCTTC. Protein product: CASNPTGVYGYTF. The chain recombines TRBV12-3 or TRBV12-4 with TRBJ1-2, with TRBD1 identical over 8 bases. V shed 7 bases, J shed 4 bases, and the junction held 5 bases outside the gene matches. CDR3 length: 13 amino acids.

This sequence joins TRBV5-1 and TRBJ1-3; D gene uncertain. Per the germline V gene, CDR1 is SGHRS and CDR2 is YFSETQ. The length of the CDR3 is 16 residues. V lost 0 bases, J lost 0 bases, and 10 bases lay in between. This chain's CDR3 is CASSLAEVLSGNTIYF. The DNA of the CDR3 is TGCGCCAGCAGCTTGGCCGAGGTCCTCTCTGGAAACACCATATATTTT.

This clonotype was observed a few times. This chain uses TRBV12-3 or TRBV12-4 with TRBJ1-1; D unresolved. The V end lost 3 bases, the J end lost 10 bases, and 15 bases lay between the germline ends. The CDR3 runs 13 residues. The CDR3 protein is CASSLDRRGLAFF. Here the CDR3 DNA reads TGTGCCAGCAGTTTGGATCGTCGGGGTCTAGCTTTCTTT.

This clonotype has more than one count but fewer than ten. The chain carries TRBV12-3 or TRBV12-4 and TRBJ2-1, with D maybe TRBD2 (5 bases). V gave up 3 bases and J gave up 4 bases, with 16 bases separating them. The CDR3 has 16 amino acids. The CDR3 region is CASSLIRGSNYNEQFF. CDR3 DNA: TGTGCCAGCAGTTTGATTCGGGGTTCAAATTACAATGAGCAGTTCTTC.

This clonotype showed up just a few times. The J gene is TRBJ1-4, the V gene TRBV7-9; D gene unclear. The germline V and J ends were trimmed by 8 bases and 7 bases, with 5 bases remaining between them. Per the germline V gene, CDR1 is SEHNR and CDR2 is FQNEAQ (reference sequence). This CDR3 contains 10 residues. The CDR3 reads CASHGEKLFF. The CDR3 region has the DNA TGTGCCAGCCATGGTGAAAAACTGTTTTTT.

Of note for this clonotype: The junction departs from the called germline gene at one end, perhaps through a read error. This sequence joins TRBV7-8 and TRBJ1-1; D gene unclear. The CDR3 totals 14 residues. Germline assignment: CDR1 SGHVS and CDR2 FQNEAQ. Here the CDR3 DNA reads TGTGCCAGCAGCTTAGGACTCCCTGCCACTGAAGTTTTCTTT. Its protein is CASSLGLPATEVFF.

This clonotype came up a few times. The chain employs TRBV12-3 or TRBV12-4 and TRBJ2-3; maybe TRBD1 (5 bases). V was cut by 4 bases and J by 9 bases, with 11 bases left in between. The CDR3 covers 12 residues. The CDR3 bases are TGTGCCAGCAGTTCTCAGGGTCCGACGCAGTATTTT. As protein: CASSSQGPTQYF.

This clonotype has a count of ten or more. This rearrangement joins TRBV20-1 to TRBJ2-3; 9 bases are shared with TRBD1. Trimming took 3 bases from V and 5 from J; bases not matched to a gene: 6. From germline, CDR1 is DFQATT and CDR2 SNEGSKA (reference sequence). The CDR3 extends over 14 amino acids. The CDR3 region is CSARNRGQGDTQYF. The CDR3, as DNA: TGCAGTGCTAGGAACAGGGGGCAAGGAGATACGCAGTATTTT.

This clonotype appeared a few times. The gene calls are TRBV12-3 or TRBV12-4 and TRBJ1-2; 7 nucleotides line up with TRBD1. J gave up 7 bases and V 2 bases, and 10 bases lay outside the gene matches. The CDR3 covers 15 residues. The CDR3 nucleotides are TGTGCCAGCAGTTTACTTCCCAGGGGGAAAACTGGCTACACCTTC. Its protein is CASSLLPRGKTGYTF.